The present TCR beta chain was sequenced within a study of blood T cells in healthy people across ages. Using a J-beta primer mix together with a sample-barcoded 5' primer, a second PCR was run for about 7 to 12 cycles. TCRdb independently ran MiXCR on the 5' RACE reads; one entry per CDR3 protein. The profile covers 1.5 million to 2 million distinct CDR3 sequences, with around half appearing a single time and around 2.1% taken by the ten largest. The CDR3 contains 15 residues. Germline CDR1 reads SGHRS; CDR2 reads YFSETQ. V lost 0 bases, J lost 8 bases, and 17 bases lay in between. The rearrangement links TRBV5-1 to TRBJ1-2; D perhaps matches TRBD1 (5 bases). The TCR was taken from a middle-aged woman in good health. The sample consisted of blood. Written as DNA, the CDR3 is TGCGCCAGCAGCTTGGCTGTGATGGGGGTCCGGGGCTACACCTTC. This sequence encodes CASSLAVMGVRGYTF.